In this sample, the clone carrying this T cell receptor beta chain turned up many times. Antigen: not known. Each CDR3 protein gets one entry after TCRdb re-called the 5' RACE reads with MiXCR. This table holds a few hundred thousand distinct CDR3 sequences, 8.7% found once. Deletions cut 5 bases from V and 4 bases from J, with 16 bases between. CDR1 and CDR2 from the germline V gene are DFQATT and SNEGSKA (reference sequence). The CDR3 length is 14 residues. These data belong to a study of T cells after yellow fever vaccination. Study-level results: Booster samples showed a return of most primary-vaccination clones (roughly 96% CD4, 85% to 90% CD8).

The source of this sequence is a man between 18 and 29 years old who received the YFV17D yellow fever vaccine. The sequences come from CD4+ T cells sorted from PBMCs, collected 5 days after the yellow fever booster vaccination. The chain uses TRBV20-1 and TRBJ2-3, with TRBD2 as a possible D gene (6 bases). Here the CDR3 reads CSASQRRGPDTQYF. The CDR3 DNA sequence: TGCAGTGCTTCCCAACGGCGGGGTCCAGATACGCAGTATTTT.